What follows describes a single T cell receptor beta chain. Clones were read by immunoSEQ multiplex PCR, and TCRdb kept only the in-frame ones, dropping some. The sample holds 330,000 or so clones, roughly nine tenths seen once. The data derive from a study of blood T cell repertoires in COVID-19. The CDR3 is 16 amino acids. CDR1 MNHEY and CDR2 SVGEGT come from the germline V gene. Trimming cost V 2 bases and J 3 bases, with 13 bases left between them. This TCR came from a woman in her fifties or sixties with COVID-19, enrolled during active disease. Sequenced material: peripheral blood. The rearrangement uses TRBV6-2 or TRBV6-3 and TRBJ2-2; TRBD1 might be the D (6 bases). The CDR3 reads CASSYAGTRYTGELFF. The CDR3 coding sequence is TGTGCCAGCAGTTACGCAGGGACACGATACACCGGGGAGCTGTTTTTT.